These 16 T cell receptor delta chains originate from one sample sequenced in a study of gamma-delta T cells after stem cell transplantation (dated by TCRdb to about 2016). Libraries were prepared through RT-PCR. The sequencer listed for this sample is Illumina MiSeq. TCRdb reanalyzed the public reads with the CATT caller, and identical DNA sequences were merged afterwards. In all, the sample holds about 590 delta-chain clones, and more than 8% of those were seen once. The biggest ten clones account for around 60% of the sample. The sequencing input was gamma-delta T cells. These receptors originate from a human donor. It is not recorded whose cells these are; they may come from a transplant donor.

As to this clone: The TCRdb record carries a much larger clone's protein, which differs from this DNA's translation at residue 12; a read error is the likely cause, and the protein listed here is the DNA translation. The CDR3 reads CACDLLLGDNTSNTGHYTDKLIF. CDR3 bases: TGTGCCTGTGACTTGTTACTGGGGGATAATACCTCGAATACCGGGCATTACACCGATAAACTCATCTTT. The chain couples TRDV2 to TRDJ1; 11 bases line up with TRDD3. Germline-derived CDR1 and CDR2 are GEAIGNYY and EKD. The CDR3 spans 23 residues. Trimming at V came to 3 bases and at J to 0 bases, leaving 26 bases not matched to a gene.

This rearrangement joins TRDV2 to TRDJ1; D is unresolved. TCRdb records no J gene; here it was assigned by comparing the DNA to germline. Germline loops: CDR1 GEAIGNYY, CDR2 EKD. V lost 3 bases and J lost 2, with 15 bases in between. This CDR3 spans 15 amino acids. The CDR3 DNA follows: TGTGCCTGTGACTCCCGAGTAGGGAGGACCGATAAACTCATCTTT. This sequence encodes CACDSRVGRTDKLIF.

The chain joins TRDV1 to TRDJ1; 10 bases agree with TRDD3. Germline assignment: CDR1 TSWWSYY and CDR2 QGS. The junction had 19 bases not matched to a gene; V was cut back by 0 bases and J by 0 bases. The CDR3 covers 22 residues. Here the CDR3 reads CALGELPSLLGGGYQYTDKLIF. CDR3 nucleotide sequence: TGTGCTCTTGGGGAACTACCCTCTTTATTGGGTGGGGGATACCAGTACACCGATAAACTCATCTTT.

On this clone itself: Translating this DNA gives a protein that differs at residue 3 from the TCRdb one, which belongs to a much larger clone; a read error is likely, and the protein shown is this translation. This chain joins TRDV2 and TRDJ1; 10 positions match TRDD3. This CDR3 has 16 amino acids. CDR1 and CDR2 from the germline V gene are GEAIGNYY and EKD. CDR3 sequence (DNA): TGTGCCAGTGACACCGTGGGGGATACCAGCACCGATAAACTCATCTTT. Amino acid sequence: CASDTVGDTSTDKLIF.

This clone came up a few times. A much larger clone differs from this one at a single base, so this may be a read error. The genes are TRDV2 and TRDJ1; 8 bases map to TRDD3. The length of the CDR3 is 19 residues. Germline V gene data show CDR1 as GEAIGNYY and CDR2 as EKD. V gave up 5 bases and J gave up 0 bases; unmatched junction bases: 19. CDR3 protein: CACGTLQLLGGSYTDKLIF. The CDR3 nucleotides are TGTGCCTGTGGCACTCTACAACTACTGGGGGGCTCGTACACCGATAAACTCATCTTT.

This clone was seen only a few times. A much more abundant neighbour one base away suggests this may be a read error. The sample carries other DNA sequences with the same CDR3. The J gene is TRDJ3, the V gene TRDV2, with 9 bases aligning to TRDD3. Germline V gene data show CDR1 as GEAIGNYY and CDR2 as EKD. The CDR3 spans 21 residues. In DNA form, the CDR3 reads TGCGCCTGTGACAAACTGGGGGACACCAACCCGGAGCCCTGGGACACCCGACAGATGTTTTTC. Translating it yields CACDKLGDTNPEPWDTRQMFF.

This clone was seen a handful of times. The chain is built from TRDV2 and TRDJ1; TRDD3 aligns across 13 bases. V lost 0 bases, J lost 7 bases, and 13 bases stayed unmatched. This CDR3 region has 18 residues. Looked up from germline, CDR1 is GEAIGNYY and CDR2 is EKD. The CDR3 protein is CACDTMLLGDTSNRKLIF. The DNA of the CDR3 is TGTGCCTGTGACACCATGCTACTGGGGGATACGAGCAACCGTAAACTCATCTTT.

Comments on this clone: TCRdb's protein, taken from a much larger clone, differs from this DNA's translation at residue 11, likely owing to a read error; the protein displayed comes from the DNA. The CDR3 DNA reads TGTGCTCTTGGCCGGGGGATAGGAGTAGCACTACTCTTCTTT. Translated: CALGRGIGVALLFF. V is TRDV1 and J is TRDJ2; 8 positions agree with TRDD3. The length of the CDR3 is 14 residues. The germline V gene encodes CDR1 TSWWSYY and CDR2 QGS.

This clone occurred a few times. This sequence is one base from a far larger clone and is likely a read error. In the same sample, other DNA sequences code for this CDR3. This chain uses TRDV2 with TRDJ1, with TRDD3 matching over 13 bases. The CDR3 runs 16 residues. The V gene's germline CDR1 is GEAIGNYY and CDR2 EKD. For the CDR3, the DNA is TGTGCCTGTGACGCATTACTGGGGGATACGACCGATAAACTCATTTTT. Translated: CACDALLGDTTDKLIF.

By frequency in the sample, this clone is large. The gene calls are TRDV2 and TRDJ1; 8 nucleotides agree with TRDD3. This CDR3 has 17 residues. Germline assignment: CDR1 GEAIGNYY and CDR2 EKD. V lost 3 bases, J lost 0 bases, and 11 bases stayed unmatched. This CDR3 is CACDPLGGGSYTDKLIF. CDR3 coding DNA: TGTGCCTGTGACCCCCTTGGTGGGGGATCATACACCGATAAACTCATCTTT.

Notes on this clone: The translation of this DNA and the TCRdb protein of a much larger clone differ at residue 10, probably owing to a read error; the protein shown here is translated from the DNA. CDR3 coding DNA: TGTGCCTGTGACTTACTGGGGGATACGGGGACCGATAAACTCATCTTT. Amino acids: CACDLLGDTGTDKLIF. V usage is TRDV2 and J usage is TRDJ1; 13 bases agree with TRDD3. Trimming at V came to 3 bases and at J to 2 bases, leaving 5 bases not matched to a gene. The germline V gene has CDR1 GEAIGNYY and CDR2 EKD. The CDR3 contains 16 residues.

This clone appeared a few times. V and J are TRDV1 and TRDJ1, with 11 nucleotides matching TRDD3. V gave up 4 bases and J gave up 0 bases; unmatched junction bases: 31. The germline V gene has CDR1 TSWWSYY and CDR2 QGS. The CDR3 is 25 amino acids. The CDR3 region is CALGGSSLLFLGGYVGLMYTDKLIF. In nucleotides, the CDR3 is TGTGCTCTTGGGGGAAGCTCCTTACTTTTCCTTGGGGGATACGTGGGACTCATGTACACCGATAAACTCATCTTT.

Comment on this clone: A much bigger clone sits one base away, suggesting this may be a read error. The identical CDR3 is also encoded by other nucleotide sequences in the sample. The chain is built from TRDV2 and TRDJ1; TRDD2 or TRDD3 may be the D gene (5 bases each). Germline values: CDR1 GEAIGNYY, CDR2 EKD. Deletions cut 0 bases from V and 2 bases from J, with 33 bases between. The CDR3 totals 22 residues. CDR3: CACDTLPSGRTIELPHTDKLIF. The DNA for the CDR3 is TGTGCCTGTGACACCCTTCCCTCGGGGAGGACTATCGAACTCCCTCATACCGATAAACTCATCTTT.

As for this clone: The amino acid sequence in TCRdb belongs to a much larger clone and departs from this DNA's translation at residue 6, likely a sequencing read error; the sequence shown is translated from the DNA. The chain employs TRDV2 and TRDJ1, with D tentatively TRDD3 (6 bases). Here the J gene was assigned by germline matching of the DNA, as TCRdb has none. Germline lookup yields CDR1 GEAIGNYY and CDR2 EKD. CDR3 size: 17 residues. V lost 2 bases and J lost 0, with 18 bases in between. CDR3 sequence (DNA): TGTGCCTGTGACAGACGGGGGGACCGAAGGGACACCGATAAACTCATCTTT. Translating it yields CACDRRGDRRDTDKLIF.

This clone is labeled large. The chain joins TRDV2 to TRDJ1, with 7 bases matching TRDD3. Germline CDR1 GEAIGNYY, CDR2 EKD. The CDR3 runs 16 residues. Trimming removed 0 bases from V and 0 bases from J; junction bases left unmatched: 6. CDR3 DNA: TGTGCCTGTGACACCCCCTGGGGGCCTCACACCGATAAACTCATCTTT. Amino acid sequence: CACDTPWGPHTDKLIF.

Turning to this clone: TCRdb attributes to this sequence the protein of a much larger clone, which differs from the DNA translation at residue 14; a read error is likely, and the protein displayed is translated from the DNA. This chain joins TRDV2 and TRDJ1, with TRDD3 identical over 8 bases. CDR1 and CDR2 from the germline V gene are GEAIGNYY and EKD. This CDR3 is 17 amino acids long. For the CDR3, the DNA is TGTGCCTGTGACCCCCTTGGTGGGGGATCATACACCGATAGACTCATCTTT. Translating gives CACDPLGGGSYTDRLIF.